The 25 T cell receptor beta chains listed next were all sequenced from one sample in a study of T cells after yellow fever vaccination. TCRdb recomputed calls from the 5' RACE reads with MiXCR, one row per CDR3 protein. Among around 320,000 distinct CDR3 sequences listed, about 10% were seen once. Source: CD4+ T cells sorted from PBMCs, taken 45 days after the yellow fever booster vaccination. These receptors were taken from a man aged 18 to 30 who received the YFV17D yellow fever vaccine.

This clonotype has ten or more counts. The J gene is TRBJ1-2, the V gene TRBV6-2 or TRBV6-3; D is uncertain. Germline assignment: CDR1 MNHEY and CDR2 SVGEGT. This CDR3 contains 16 residues. Trimming shortened V by 2 bases and J by 2 bases, and 15 bases separated the two germline ends. CDR3 residues: CASSYMLPRFNYGYTF. As DNA, the CDR3 is TGTGCCAGCAGTTACATGTTGCCGAGATTCAACTATGGCTACACCTTC.

This clonotype was picked up a small number of times. This chain links TRBV2 with TRBJ1-4; a weak D match, TRBD1 (5 bases). Germline V gene data show CDR1 as SNHLY and CDR2 as FYNNEI. Trimming left V 0 bases short and J 8 bases short, with 10 bases between. CDR3 length: 14 amino acids. Here the CDR3 DNA reads TGTGCCAGCAGTGAAGCGTCAGGGAAGGAAAAACTGTTTTTT. It encodes CASSEASGKEKLFF.

This clonotype was detected many times. This chain uses TRBV20-1 with TRBJ2-5, with TRBD2 identical over 9 bases. The CDR3 consists of 17 residues. Germline V gene sequence: CDR1 DFQATT, CDR2 SNEGSKA (reference sequence). J lost 1 base, V lost 0 bases, and 9 bases had no gene match. In DNA form, the CDR3 reads TGCAGTGCTAGAGATTTTGGCCAGCGGGGGGCCCAAGAGACCCAGTACTTC. This sequence encodes CSARDFGQRGAQETQYF.

This clonotype appeared many times. This chain links TRBV19 with TRBJ2-3; 7 nucleotides match TRBD1. V shed 5 bases and J 1 base; nucleotides not matched to a gene: 6. The germline gives CDR1 LNHDA, CDR2 SQIVND (reference sequence). The CDR3 has 15 amino acids. The CDR3 DNA sequence: TGTGCCAGTAGTCCCCCGGGACAGCGCACAGATACGCAGTATTTT. It encodes CASSPPGQRTDTQYF.

A remark on this clonotype: With a much larger clone just one base away, this may be a read error. J is TRBJ2-3 and V is TRBV7-2; 10 bases fit TRBD2. With V trimmed by 3 bases and J by 8 bases, 8 bases remained unmatched. Germline CDR1 and CDR2: SGHTA and FQGNSA. This CDR3 region has 15 residues. The CDR3 DNA reads TGTGCCAGCAGCTTTACTAGCGGGGCGGGAGTTACGCAGTATTTT. This encodes CASSFTSGAGVTQYF.

The chain has TRBV4-3 and TRBJ2-3; 9 bases fit TRBD1. The CDR3 totals 16 residues. Germline-derived CDR1 and CDR2 are LGHNA and YSLEER. V trimming: 0 bases; J trimming: 6 bases; junction bases outside the gene matches: 7. CDR3 protein: CASSQDTRTGADTQYF. The CDR3 bases are TGCGCCAGCAGCCAAGATACCCGGACAGGGGCCGATACGCAGTATTTT.

This sequence joins TRBV20-1 and TRBJ1-2; weak D call: TRBD1 (6 bases). CDR1 DFQATT and CDR2 SNEGSKA come from the germline V gene (reference sequence). The V end lost 6 bases, the J end lost 2 bases, and 19 bases lay between the germline ends. The CDR3 has 15 residues. For the CDR3, the DNA is TGCAGTGCCAGGTCCTCGGGGGCCCGCAACTATGGCTACACCTTC. This encodes CSARSSGARNYGYTF.

The table lists this clonotype with a few counts. V gene TRBV25-1 combines with J gene TRBJ2-3; D not resolved. Trimming shortened V by 4 bases and J by 6 bases, and 8 bases separated the two germline ends. The length of the CDR3 is 12 residues. Germline V gene data show CDR1 as MGHDK and CDR2 as SYGVNS. CDR3 bases: TGTGCCAGCAGTGGGCTCGTGGATACGCAGTATTTT. This codes for CASSGLVDTQYF.

This clonotype was counted between two and nine times. The chain is built from TRBV19 and TRBJ2-7; 9 nucleotides agree with TRBD1. With V trimmed by 1 base and J by 7 bases, 11 bases remained unmatched. This CDR3 has 16 amino acids. Germline lookup yields CDR1 LNHDA and CDR2 SQIVND (reference sequence). The CDR3: CASSIVYAGTGREQYF. The CDR3 coding sequence is TGTGCCAGTAGTATAGTTTATGCCGGGACAGGGAGAGAGCAGTACTTC.

The table lists this clonotype with a few counts. V and J are TRBV6-2 or TRBV6-3 and TRBJ2-7, with D perhaps being TRBD1 or TRBD2 (5 bases each). Germline V gives CDR1 MNHEY, CDR2 SVGEGT. Trimming pared 6 bases from V and 4 bases from J, leaving 19 bases between. This CDR3 is 15 amino acids long. The CDR3 region is CASRRPGTRRYEQYF. CDR3 sequence (DNA): TGTGCCAGCAGACGCCCTGGGACCCGGCGGTACGAGCAGTACTTC.

This clonotype was found a few times. The CDR3 sequence is CASSYSRATDTQYF. DNA for the CDR3: TGTGCCAGCAGTTACTCGAGGGCGACAGATACGCAGTATTTT. V gene TRBV6-6 combines with J gene TRBJ2-3, with TRBD2 as a possible D gene (5 bases). This CDR3 spans 14 amino acids. V lost 0 bases and J lost 3, with 7 bases in between. Germline V gene data show CDR1 as MNHNY and CDR2 as SVGAGI (reference sequence).

V and J are TRBV29-1 and TRBJ1-4, with 9 bases that match TRBD1. The CDR3 runs to 18 residues. Germline V gene data show CDR1 as SQVTM and CDR2 as ANQGSEA. V gave up 4 bases and J gave up 0 bases; unmatched junction bases: 12. Written as DNA, the CDR3 is TGCAGCGTTGTGTTCCGGGACAGGGAGTTTACAACTAATGAAAAACTGTTTTTT. Translation: CSVVFRDREFTTNEKLFF.

Ten or more counts support this clonotype. The chain recombines TRBV7-2 with TRBJ2-1, with TRBD2 matching over 8 bases. After removal of 2 bases from V and 4 bases from J, the junction contained 4 bases not matched to a gene. The CDR3 covers 15 residues. The germline gives CDR1 SGHTA, CDR2 FQGNSA. The DNA of the CDR3 is TGTGCCAGCAGCTTAATGGCTAGCGGGTACAATGAGCAGTTCTTC. Its translation is CASSLMASGYNEQFF.

This clonotype was observed at least ten times. The CDR3 reads CSAAFPTGGRNEQFF. Here the CDR3 DNA reads TGCAGTGCTGCATTCCCGACAGGGGGTCGCAATGAGCAGTTCTTC. The rearrangement links TRBV20-1 to TRBJ2-1, with 9 bases aligning to TRBD1. CDR3 size: 15 residues. Looked up from germline, CDR1 is DFQATT and CDR2 is SNEGSKA (reference sequence). Losses at the gene ends were 5 bases for V and 6 bases for J; bases not matched to a gene: 11.

The chain joins TRBV5-4 to TRBJ1-6, with TRBD1 as a possible D gene (5 bases). Between the trimmed V and J ends, which lost 0 bases and 2 bases, there was a span of 6 bases. Germline V gene lookup returns CDR1 SGHNT and CDR2 YYREEE (reference sequence). This CDR3 has 15 residues. In DNA form, the CDR3 reads TGTGCCAGCAGCTTGGGGGGCACCTATAATTCACCCCTCCACTTT. Translating gives CASSLGGTYNSPLHF.

This clonotype was seen more than once but under ten times. The chain links TRBV20-1 to TRBJ2-3; 8 nucleotides agree with TRBD2. CDR1 and CDR2 from the germline V gene are DFQATT and SNEGSKA (reference sequence). CDR3 length: 14 amino acids. V lost 2 bases, J lost 6 bases, and 7 bases stayed unmatched. CDR3 nucleotide sequence: TGCAGTGCTAGAAGCGCGGGGGGTGCCGATACGCAGTATTTT. Translated: CSARSAGGADTQYF.

In its sample, this clonotype was seen a few times. The V and J genes are TRBV4-3 and TRBJ2-1, with 12 bases aligning to TRBD2. V was pared by 5 bases and J by 10 bases, with 9 bases of the junction left unmatched. The CDR3 is 15 residues long. Per germline, CDR1 LGHNA and CDR2 YSLEER. CDR3 residues: CASSLTSGGLREQFF. The CDR3 DNA is TGCGCCAGCAGCTTAACTAGCGGGGGGCTTAGGGAGCAGTTCTTC.

This clonotype was counted only a few times. J is TRBJ2-7 and V is TRBV4-3; 8 bases are shared with TRBD1. Germline lookup yields CDR1 LGHNA and CDR2 YSLEER. The CDR3 spans 15 residues. Germline trimming cut 2 bases from V and 4 bases from J; bases unmatched to any gene: 7. CDR3 sequence reads: CASSQYLTGGYEQYF. DNA of the CDR3: TGCGCCAGCAGCCAATACTTAACAGGGGGATACGAGCAGTACTTC.

The chain couples TRBV30 to TRBJ2-3; D gene uncertain. V was shortened by 3 bases and J by 6 bases, with 13 bases between the two germline ends. The CDR3 covers 13 residues. Germline CDR1 reads GTSNPN; CDR2 reads SVGIG (reference sequence). The CDR3 region is CAWSPGPLDTQYF. The DNA of the CDR3 is TGTGCCTGGAGCCCAGGACCGTTGGATACGCAGTATTTT.

Only a few counts were recorded for this clonotype. This chain connects TRBV12-3 or TRBV12-4 to TRBJ1-4; 7 bases line up with TRBD1. V trimming: 7 bases; J trimming: 5 bases; junction bases outside the gene matches: 7. CDR3 length: 14 amino acids. The CDR3 sequence is CASNVGTVNEKLFF. In DNA, the CDR3 is TGTGCCAGCAATGTTGGGACAGTGAATGAAAAACTGTTTTTT.

This clonotype was recorded a few times. CDR3 DNA: TGTGCCAGCAGCCAGGGATGGATGGCGAACACCGGGGAGCTGTTTTTT. Its protein is CASSQGWMANTGELFF. V and J are TRBV3-1 and TRBJ2-2, with D hard to call. This CDR3 contains 16 residues. Between the trimmed V and J ends, which lost 3 bases and 0 bases, there was a span of 11 bases. Germline V CDR1 and CDR2: LGHDT, YNNKEL (reference sequence).

This clonotype was recorded a few times. V gene TRBV10-3 combines with J gene TRBJ2-3; D possibly corresponds to TRBD1 (6 bases). With 6 bases removed from V and 0 bases from J, the gap between germline ends came to 13 bases. The length of the CDR3 is 15 residues. Germline V gives CDR1 ENHRY, CDR2 SYGVKD. The CDR3 here is CAIRGQPISTDTQYF. The CDR3 coding sequence is TGTGCCATCAGAGGACAGCCTATTAGCACAGATACGCAGTATTTT.

This clonotype has a count of ten or more. The chain joins TRBV5-1 to TRBJ2-6; D is unclear. V was pared by 7 bases and J by 0 bases, with 20 bases between. Germline V gene data show CDR1 as SGHRS and CDR2 as YFSETQ. The CDR3 is 18 residues long. CDR3 residues: CASGPRKGPLSGANVLTF. CDR3 in DNA: TGCGCCAGCGGCCCTAGGAAGGGTCCCCTCTCTGGGGCCAACGTCCTGACTTTC.

J is TRBJ2-2 and V is TRBV7-9; 7 nucleotides line up with TRBD1. Per germline, CDR1 SEHNR and CDR2 FQNEAQ (reference sequence). The CDR3 sequence is 15 residues long. Germline trimming cut 1 base from V and 3 bases from J; bases unmatched to any gene: 2. CDR3 DNA sequence: TGTGCCAGCAGCTTAGTCACAGGGGACACCGGGGAGCTGTTTTTT. Translated, it gives CASSLVTGDTGELFF.

This clonotype was seen a handful of times. The chain couples TRBV7-2 to TRBJ1-2; 8 bases agree with TRBD1. The CDR3 covers 15 residues. Trimming at V came to 3 bases and at J to 4 bases, leaving 7 bases not matched to a gene. Germline CDR1 is SGHTA and CDR2 is FQGNSA. Here the CDR3 DNA reads TGTGCCAGCAGCTTGGGACAGGCAAGAGGCTATGGCTACACCTTC. Protein sequence: CASSLGQARGYGYTF.